One sample yielded the 9 T cell receptor beta chains listed below, sequenced in a study of blood T cell repertoires in COVID-19. Libraries were prepared by immunoSEQ multiplex PCR; TCRdb keeps only in-frame clonotypes and omits some of them. This sample has approximately 150,000 clones, with about 80% found just once. Sequenced: peripheral blood. All receptors come from a human donor in a cohort sampled during active COVID-19.

This chain connects TRBV19 to TRBJ1-2; D ambiguous. This CDR3 spans 14 amino acids. Trimming cost V 4 bases and J 4 bases, with 13 bases left between them. The V gene's germline CDR1 is LNHDA and CDR2 SQIVND (reference sequence). This CDR3 reads CASSTSGAVYGYTF. As DNA, the CDR3 is TGTGCCAGTAGTACCTCGGGTGCAGTCTATGGCTACACCTTC.

The chain couples TRBV30 to TRBJ2-5, with 7 bases aligning to TRBD2. Germline V CDR1 and CDR2: GTSNPN, SVGIG (reference sequence). Germline trimming cut 0 bases from V and 5 bases from J; bases unmatched to any gene: 6. This CDR3 has 14 amino acids. The CDR3 is CAWSVGTNSETQYF. DNA for the CDR3: TGTGCCTGGAGTGTTGGGACTAATTCGGAGACCCAGTACTTC.

The genes are TRBV29-1 and TRBJ2-7, with 9 bases that match TRBD2. The CDR3 has 16 residues. V gave up 0 bases and J gave up 4 bases; unmatched junction bases: 10. Germline CDR1 reads SQVTM; CDR2 reads ANQGSEA. CDR3 residues: CSVEERTRGGTYEQYF. As DNA, the CDR3 is TGCAGCGTTGAAGAAAGAACGCGGGGGGGCACGTACGAGCAGTACTTC.

CDR3 sequence reads: CASSLVASQETQYF. The CDR3 DNA reads TGTGCCAGCAGTTTAGTGGCATCCCAAGAGACCCAGTACTTC. J is TRBJ2-5 and V is TRBV28; D is unclear. CDR3 length equals 14 residues. Germline CDR1 and CDR2: MDHEN and SYDVKM. The germline V and J ends were trimmed by 2 bases and 1 base, with 8 bases remaining between them.

The rearrangement links TRBV7-6 to TRBJ2-5; 9 bases are a match to TRBD1. CDR1 is SGHVS, CDR2 FNYEAQ, per germline. The CDR3 extends over 16 amino acids. With 2 bases clipped from V and 5 bases from J, the junction kept 9 bases outside the gene matches. The CDR3 bases are TGTGCCAGCAGCTTACGACCAGGACAGGGGAGCGAGACCCAGTACTTC. Translation: CASSLRPGQGSETQYF. Variable domain in full (rest from reference TRBV7-6 and TRBJ2-5): GAGVSQSPRYKVTKRGQDVALRCDPISGHVSLYWYRQALGQGPEFLTYFNYEAQQDKSGLPNDRFSAERPEGSISTLTIQRTEQRDSAMYRCASSLRPGQGSETQYFGPGTRLLVL.

This chain links TRBV7-2 with TRBJ1-3, with TRBD1 matching 7 bases. There are 15 residues in the CDR3. Germline V gives CDR1 SGHTA, CDR2 FQGNSA. V trimming: 5 bases; J trimming: 1 base; junction bases outside the gene matches: 5. In DNA form, the CDR3 reads TGTGCCAGCAGCCCGACAGGGTGGTCTGGAAACACCATATATTTT. Translated: CASSPTGWSGNTIYF.

The chain employs TRBV7-2 and TRBJ2-3, with D perhaps TRBD1 (5 bases). The V and J ends lost 2 bases and 3 bases respectively, with 9 bases between them. Germline assignment: CDR1 SGHTA and CDR2 FQGNSA. This CDR3 has 14 residues. The CDR3 DNA sequence: TGTGCCAGCAGCTTAAAGTCAGGGACAGATACGCAGTATTTT. It translates to CASSLKSGTDTQYF. Variable domain in full (rest from reference TRBV7-2 and TRBJ2-3): GAGVSQSPSNKVTEKGKDVELRCDPISGHTALYWYRQSLGQGLEFLIYFQGNSAPDKSGLPSDRFSAERTGGSVSTLTIQRTQQEDSAVYLCASSLKSGTDTQYFGPGTRLTVL.

This rearrangement joins TRBV30 to TRBJ2-4; D remains unclear. Germline lookup yields CDR1 GTSNPN and CDR2 SVGIG (reference sequence). The CDR3 is 16 residues long. V was trimmed by 1 base and J by 0 bases, leaving 13 bases between them. The DNA for the CDR3 is TGTGCCTGGAGTGCCAGAAATACATTAGCCAAAAACATTCAGTACTTC. Residues: CAWSARNTLAKNIQYF.

This clone was picked up one time. The chain combines TRBV29-1 with TRBJ2-3; 9 nucleotides agree with TRBD2. J was trimmed by 7 bases and V by 6 bases; bases with no gene match: 8. CDR3 length equals 13 residues. Germline V lookup: CDR1 SQVTM, CDR2 ANQGSEA. CDR3 nucleotide sequence: TGCAGCGTCACAGCGGGGGGTGACTATACGCAGTATTTT. It specifies CSVTAGGDYTQYF.